This T cell receptor (beta chain) came from a study of human T cells and chemical hapten exposure. Study overall: Each patient's scalp received weekly diphenylcyclopropenone throughout the roughly 24-week study. Diagnoses of alopecia areata, totalis or universalis occurred in mostly female patients.

CDR1 is SGHVS, CDR2 FQNEAQ, per germline. The length of the CDR3 is 15 residues. Trimming left V 5 bases short and J 8 bases short, with 21 bases between. Unique molecular identifiers were attached to individual cDNA molecules within the library. TCRdb passed the RACE reads through MiXCR, listing each CDR3 protein once. This table has about 54,000 distinct CDR3 sequences, 7.5% to 10% appearing once. As to time point: patch test 2, 6 weeks after DPC sensitization. Treatment in this sample: therapeutic diphenylcyclopropenone sensitization with weekly scalp DPC. Suited to DPC and affected by alopecia, the donors ranged from 18 to 70 years old. In its sample, this clonotype was seen many times.

The J gene is TRBJ1-2, the V gene TRBV7-8; TRBD1 is a possible D gene (5 bases). The sequence derives from a woman aged 45 to 65 with alopecia areata. Some clones in this sample may be carry-over from other donors' samples. The sequencing used whole blood, collected in connection with sensitization to the hapten diphenylcyclopropenone (DPC). This CDR3 is CASSPSGLLRGGYTF. The CDR3 coding sequence is TGTGCCAGCAGCCCCAGCGGGCTTCTGAGGGGAGGCTACACCTTC.